This T cell receptor beta chain came from a study of cytomegalovirus exposure and HLA in healthy donors (dated 2017 in TCRdb). About the study as a whole: An earlier analysis of roughly 630 of the donors reported 250 to 350 Gb of sequence data and about 100 million unique TCR beta sequences from roughly 200 million T cells. About 280 gigabases of sequencing data and around 80 million unique TCR sequences made up an early release that covered under 750 HLA-typed donors. Of the roughly 420 genotyped donors, 75% to 85% were placed in the genetic ancestry cluster associated with self-reported Caucasian donors. The aim of the study was to test whether cataloging public T cell receptors could identify signatures of past pathogen exposure. Using immunosequencing, the study profiled T cell repertoires from 500 to 800 subjects and related those repertoires to cytomegalovirus serostatus. A separate validation cohort of some 130 different subjects was used in addition to the approximately 610-subject first cohort. To predict cytomegalovirus infection status, the study combined high-throughput TCR immunosequencing, statistical association of individual TCRs with disease status, and machine learning. A later analysis re-examined previously published TCR beta repertoires from 600 to 700 donors and added high-resolution HLA genotyping to investigate patterns of TCR occurrence. The later analysis used no new phenotypic data to find candidate immune exposures, relying instead on TCR beta sequences and their occurrence across donors. In an earlier analysis of 587 of the donors, high-throughput TCR beta sequencing was used to judge whether each TCR beta V gene segment behaved as functional or pseudogenic. Alongside the repertoire data, information on donor age, sex, ethnicity and CMV serostatus was compiled. A later genetic analysis used genome-wide SNP genotypes for about three fifths of the roughly 700 donors, treating that subset as a discovery cohort. Every repertoire in the discovery cohort had been generated on one and the same sequencing platform. Both class I and class II loci were covered by HLA typing, at four-digit resolution. The number of donors typed differed by locus, with roughly 620-630 for A, B, C, DRB1 and DQB1, around 560 for DQA1, 600 to 610 for DPA1, and around 450 for DPB1. Because of strong linkage in the cohort, 4 to 6 DR-DQ haplotypes were treated as single units for association and clustering. Across approximately 400 genotyped donors of the cohort, an average of approximately 200,000 unique TCR beta nucleotide sequences per donor were sequenced, and 15% to 20% of those sequences were non-productive. Overall study results and their limits: Most CMV-associated TCR beta chains appeared to be HLA-restricted in a later analysis, and the HLA associations seemed to be driven largely by CMV exposure. In a later analysis, several top co-occurrence clusters were reported to appear linked to parvovirus B19, influenza, CMV and Epstein-Barr virus. The only immune exposure information available for the cohort was CMV serostatus. The classifier was reported to diagnose cytomegalovirus status with high specificity and sensitivity in both the original cohort and the validation cohort. In a later genetic analysis, fewer N-insertions in productive TCRs were reported among donors in an Asian-associated ancestry cluster than the roughly 700-donor mean. The authors suggested that the approach could potentially be extended to other disease states and immunological phenotypes. Sequencing depth was assumed to be roughly uniform across donors in the presence/absence analyses, though that assumption may not hold. The study gave a list of roughly 150 TCR beta chains associated with cytomegalovirus. Correlated functional status among segregating V segments might be attributable to linkage disequilibrium, but an unknown experimental factor could not be ruled out. Some IMGT-functional V segments, including TRBV6-2 and TRBV6-3, could not be told apart with the 87-base-pair reads, so those segments were excluded. In a later genetic analysis, a missense DCLRE1C variant was associated with V-gene and J-gene trimming of TCR beta chains, and the association was replicated in an independent cohort. A group of highly shared sequence variants was considered likely to be a technical artifact of the sequencing pipeline. In an earlier analysis of more than 450 of the donors, most TCR beta V segments were observed in productive rearrangements about 90% or about 30% of the time, broadly matching IMGT annotations. A later analysis found that HLA-associated TCR beta chains were more clonally expanded and had lower generation probabilities than equally common non-associated chains. Assigning TCR associations to individual alleles was difficult when HLA alleles, especially DR and DQ, strongly co-occurred. At a false discovery rate of 0.05, a later analysis linked some 18,000 TCR beta sequences to specific HLA alleles. In a later analysis, TCR association rates were found to vary across HLA loci, with the most associated TCRs seen for DRB1 alleles and the fewest for HLA-C alleles. The cohort was sequenced for TCR beta chains only, and without alpha or paired-chain data the features that could be detected were limited. Because some donors lacked HLA typing at each locus, the association tests relied only on the typed subset. A further reported finding was that TCR beta sequences accurately predicted the HLA-A and HLA-B alleles for most subjects in the first cohort. Because counts were too low, around 17 rarely observed V segments, including chromosome 9 orphons, were left out of the earlier analysis of 587 of the donors. Three of the identified cytomegalovirus-associated TCR beta chains were confirmed in vitro to be specific for cytomegalovirus antigens. Most TCR sequences were observed very rarely across donors, whereas some public TCRs were present in many individuals.

In total, fewer than 750 healthy bone marrow donors made up the cohort. All cohort members were sampled while nominally healthy, although unrecorded immune exposures were likely present. The donor was CMV seronegative and belonged to the group of 380 or so seronegative cohort members. A peripheral blood sample was collected from each donor, and TCR beta sequencing was performed on peripheral blood mononuclear cells. The Qiagen DNeasy Blood Extraction Kit was used to extract genomic DNA from the blood cell samples. Notes on this clone: What this receptor recognizes is not known. No qualities accompany the bases; no much larger clone lies one base away.

Libraries were built with the immunoSEQ multiplex PCR assay. The multiplex PCR relied on a mix of 60 forward primers for TCR Vbeta segments and 13 reverse primers for TCR Jbeta segments. Amplification of the CDR3 region of rearranged TCR beta genes was performed with a multiplex PCR assay on genomic DNA. The Illumina HiSeq System was used to sequence the amplified TCR beta libraries as 87-base-pair reads. As for how the authors treated the data: Across the roughly 700 repertoires, a later analysis counted tens of millions of unique TCR beta chains, about 10 million of which were shared by at least two donors. A nearest-neighbor algorithm error-corrected the raw reads and collapsed the reads into unique sequences, merging closely related sequences to remove PCR and sequencing errors. V, D and J gene segments were assigned by aligning CDR3 sequences to IMGT reference sequences. For a sequence to be retained, at least a six-nucleotide match to both a V gene segment and a J gene segment was required. Rearrangements were classified as productive when the CDR3 lacked stop codons and remained in frame with V and J, and all other rearrangements were classified as non-productive. CDR3 was defined according to IMGT convention as the region running from the second conserved V-encoded cysteine to the conserved J-encoded phenylalanine. Sequences without an unambiguous match to a single V gene segment were excluded from the earlier analysis of approximately 560 of the donors. An earlier analysis of several hundred of the donors called V segments functional above 56.7% productive rearrangements and segregating when the between-donor standard deviation exceeded 5%. A statistical classification framework was built to diagnose cytomegalovirus status from the catalog of TCR beta chain sequences. In a later analysis, TCR nucleotide sequences were compared against IMGT/GENE-DB human TR gene sequences so that V and J genes could be assigned. Using the TCRdist pipeline, a later analysis assigned CDR3 sequences along with most-parsimonious VDJ recombination scenarios. A later analysis defined each TCR beta chain by its CDR3 amino acid sequence plus V-gene family, and excluded reads lacking a unique V-gene family. In a later analysis, approximately 640 highly shared, low-generation-probability nucleotide sequences were removed to address suspected cross-contamination and a sequencing artifact. A later analysis calculated a clonal expansion index for each public chain from normalized within-repertoire ranks of inferred template counts. A later analysis computed generation probabilities with a VDJ recombination model fitted to out-of-frame rearrangements, and checked the results against IGoR. Hypergeometric tests were used in a later analysis to score TCR-TCR, TCR-HLA and TCR-CMV co-occurrence, with a repertoire-size bias correction applied to the TCR pairs. False discovery rates were estimated in a later analysis by permuting HLA or CMV assignments 20 times. In a later analysis, co-occurring TCRs were grouped using DBSCAN, with TCRdist sequence similarity added in when clustering inside HLA-allele-positive subsets. Co-occurrence clustering excluded repertoires with fewer than 30,000 or more than 120,000 public chains, plus five with anomalous nucleotide sharing. TCRdb stores this immuneACCESS table with in-frame sequences only. Part of the clones is absent; in the studies checked, under half of the shortfall reflects unresolved V genes, and no reason is known for the rest. The DNA gave D and trimming, while V, J and clone size come from that table. The sample profile shows 150,000 to 180,000 clones; 65% to 80% of them were found once. The top ten clones comprise approximately 2.8% of the sample.

Counted from cysteine to phenylalanine, this CDR3 has 15 amino acids. Only the CDR3 DNA stays, 45 bases, in frame from base 1. At the junction V is shortened by 1 base and J by 3 bases, with 10 bases in between. CDR1 and CDR2 are drawn from the germline V gene: SGHTA, FQGNSA. The rearrangement joined TRBV7-2 to TRBJ1-5; the D gene remains uncertain. The source material was PBMCs. This receptor was taken from a man between 18 and 35 years old in good health and CMV-seronegative. The CDR3 reads as follows: CASSLVRGVNQPQHF. The DNA sequence is given as TGTGCCAGCAGCTTAGTTCGGGGAGTCAATCAGCCCCAGCATTTT.